This T cell receptor (beta chain) was identified during a study of blood T cell repertoires in COVID-19. About the study: There were acute and convalescent COVID-19 samples, and they came from the United States, Italy and Spain.

The Seattle patients joined while their infection was active and were tracked longitudinally afterward. Per the original data handling: Cell counts per sample came from amplifying reference gene primers. Clones were read by immunoSEQ multiplex PCR, and TCRdb kept only the in-frame ones, dropping some. Clone size and V and J calls were adopted from that table, with D and trimming inferred from the DNA. The table has some 65,000 clones, roughly 86% seen once. V lost 2 bases to trimming and J lost 4 bases, with 10 bases between them. Germline V gene data show CDR1 as SGHNT and CDR2 as YYREEE (reference sequence). The CDR3 length is 14 residues.

This sequence joins TRBV5-4 and TRBJ1-3; perhaps TRBD1 as D (5 bases). Sequencing used peripheral blood. The TCR was taken from a man between 35 and 55 years old with COVID-19, enrolled during active disease. In nucleotides, the CDR3 is TGTGCCAGCAGCTTAGCAGGGTCAGGAAACACCATATATTTT. Amino acid sequence: CASSLAGSGNTIYF.